This T cell receptor beta chain is from a study of T cell responses to AZD1222 COVID-19 vaccine. The CDR3 has 19 amino acids. Trimming took 5 bases from V and 4 from J; bases not matched to a gene: 11. Germline V lookup: CDR1 LGHNA, CDR2 YSLEER. Assay used: immunoSEQ multiplex PCR; TCRdb lists only in-frame clones, some missing. The data contain about 130,000 clones, roughly 90% of them singletons. The sequence came from an adult in good health. The sample in question was peripheral blood, obtained on day 0 of AZD1222 vaccination. The chain employs TRBV4-3 and TRBJ2-6; 13 bases line up with TRBD2. The CDR3 DNA reads TGCGCCAGCAGCTACAGACTAGCGGGGGGTCAAAACGGGGCCAACGTCCTGACTTTC. Translating it yields CASSYRLAGGQNGANVLTF.